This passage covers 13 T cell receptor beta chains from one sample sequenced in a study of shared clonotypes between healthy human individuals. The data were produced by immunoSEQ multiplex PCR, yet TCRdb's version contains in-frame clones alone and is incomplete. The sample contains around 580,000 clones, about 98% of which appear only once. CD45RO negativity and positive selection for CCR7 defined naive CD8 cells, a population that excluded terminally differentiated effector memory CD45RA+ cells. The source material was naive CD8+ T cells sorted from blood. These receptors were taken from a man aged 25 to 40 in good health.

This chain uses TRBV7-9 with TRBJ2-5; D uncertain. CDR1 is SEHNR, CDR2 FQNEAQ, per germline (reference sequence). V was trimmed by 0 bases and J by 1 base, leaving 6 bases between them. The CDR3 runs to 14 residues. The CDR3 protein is CASSLAQTQETQYF. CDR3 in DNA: TGTGCCAGCAGCTTAGCCCAGACCCAAGAGACCCAGTACTTC.

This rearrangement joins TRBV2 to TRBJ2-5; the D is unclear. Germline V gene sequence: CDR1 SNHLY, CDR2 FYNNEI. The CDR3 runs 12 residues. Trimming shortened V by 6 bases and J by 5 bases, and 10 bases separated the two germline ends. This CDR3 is CASRGSRETQYF. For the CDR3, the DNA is TGTGCCAGCAGGGGTTCAAGGGAGACCCAGTACTTC.

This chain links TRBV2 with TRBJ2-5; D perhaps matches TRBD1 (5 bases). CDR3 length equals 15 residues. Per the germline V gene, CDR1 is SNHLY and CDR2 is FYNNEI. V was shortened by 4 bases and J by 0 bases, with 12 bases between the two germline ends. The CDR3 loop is CASSGGTGYQETQYF. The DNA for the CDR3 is TGTGCCAGCAGTGGGGGTACAGGCTACCAAGAGACCCAGTACTTC.

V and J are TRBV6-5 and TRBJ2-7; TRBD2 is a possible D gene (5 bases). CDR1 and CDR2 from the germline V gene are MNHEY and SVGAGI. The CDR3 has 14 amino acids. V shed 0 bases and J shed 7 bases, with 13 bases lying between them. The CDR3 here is CASSYSTEAREQYF. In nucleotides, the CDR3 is TGTGCCAGCAGTTACTCGACGGAGGCGCGTGAGCAGTACTTC.

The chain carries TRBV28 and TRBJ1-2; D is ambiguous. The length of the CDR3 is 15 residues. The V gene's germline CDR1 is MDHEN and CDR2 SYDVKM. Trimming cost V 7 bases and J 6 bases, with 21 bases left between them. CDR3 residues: CASISRVRSPNGYTF. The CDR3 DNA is TGTGCCAGCATCTCCCGAGTTAGATCACCGAATGGCTACACCTTC.

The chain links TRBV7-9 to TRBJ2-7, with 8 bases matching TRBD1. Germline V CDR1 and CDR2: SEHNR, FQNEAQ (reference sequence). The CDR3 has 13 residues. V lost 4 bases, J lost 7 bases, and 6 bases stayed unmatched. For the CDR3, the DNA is TGTGCCAGCAGCTCAGGGGGCGCGAGGGAGCAGTACTTC. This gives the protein CASSSGGAREQYF.

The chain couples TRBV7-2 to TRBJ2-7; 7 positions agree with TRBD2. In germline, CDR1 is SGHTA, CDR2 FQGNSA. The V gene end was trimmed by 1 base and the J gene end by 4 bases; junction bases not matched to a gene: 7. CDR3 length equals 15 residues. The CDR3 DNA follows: TGTGCCAGCAGCTTAGTAAGCGGGACGATATACGAGCAGTACTTC. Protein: CASSLVSGTIYEQYF.

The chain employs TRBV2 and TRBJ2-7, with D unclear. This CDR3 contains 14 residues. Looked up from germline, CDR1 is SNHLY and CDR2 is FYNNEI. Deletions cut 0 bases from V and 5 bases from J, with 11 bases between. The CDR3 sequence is CASSEAGRGHEQYF. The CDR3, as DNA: TGTGCCAGCAGTGAAGCGGGAAGAGGCCACGAGCAGTACTTC.

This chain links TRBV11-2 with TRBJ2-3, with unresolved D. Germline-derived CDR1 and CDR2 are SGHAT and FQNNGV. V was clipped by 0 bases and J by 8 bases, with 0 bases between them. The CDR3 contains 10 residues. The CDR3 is CASSLDTQYF. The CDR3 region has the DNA TGTGCCAGCAGCTTAGATACGCAGTATTTT.

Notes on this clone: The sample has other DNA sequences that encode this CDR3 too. The CDR3 DNA follows: TGTGCCAGCAGCGTCGGGACTCGGTCCTACGAGCAGTACTTC. Its protein product is CASSVGTRSYEQYF. The chain carries TRBV9 and TRBJ2-7, with D perhaps matching TRBD2 (6 bases). The CDR3 has 14 residues. The V end was cut by 2 bases, the J end by 1 base, with 10 bases between. The germline CDR1 and CDR2 sequences are SGDLS and YYNGEE.

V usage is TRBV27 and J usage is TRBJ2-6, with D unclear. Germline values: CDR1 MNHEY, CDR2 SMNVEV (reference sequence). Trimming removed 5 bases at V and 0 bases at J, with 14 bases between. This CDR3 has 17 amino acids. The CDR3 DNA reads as TGTGCCAGCAGTGCGTACAGCCACGTCTCTGGGGCCAACGTCCTGACTTTC. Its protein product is CASSAYSHVSGANVLTF.

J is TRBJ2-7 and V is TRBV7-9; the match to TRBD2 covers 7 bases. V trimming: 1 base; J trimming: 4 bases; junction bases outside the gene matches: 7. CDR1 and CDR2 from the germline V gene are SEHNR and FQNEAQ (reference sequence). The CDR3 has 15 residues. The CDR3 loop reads CASSLGGSPSYEQYF. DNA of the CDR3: TGTGCCAGCAGCTTAGGCGGGAGCCCATCTTACGAGCAGTACTTC. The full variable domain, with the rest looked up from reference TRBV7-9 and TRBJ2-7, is DTGVSQNPRHKITKRGQNVTFRCDPISEHNRLYWYRQTLGQGPEFLTYFQNEAQLEKSRLLSDRFSAERPKGSFSTLEIQRTEQGDSAMYLCASSLGGSPSYEQYFGPGTRLTVT.

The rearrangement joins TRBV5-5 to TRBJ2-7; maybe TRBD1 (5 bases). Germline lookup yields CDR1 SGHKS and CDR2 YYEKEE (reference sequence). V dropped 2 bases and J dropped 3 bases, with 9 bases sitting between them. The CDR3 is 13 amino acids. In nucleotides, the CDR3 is TGTGCCAGCAGCTTCAGGCAGGGCTACGAGCAGTACTTC. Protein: CASSFRQGYEQYF.